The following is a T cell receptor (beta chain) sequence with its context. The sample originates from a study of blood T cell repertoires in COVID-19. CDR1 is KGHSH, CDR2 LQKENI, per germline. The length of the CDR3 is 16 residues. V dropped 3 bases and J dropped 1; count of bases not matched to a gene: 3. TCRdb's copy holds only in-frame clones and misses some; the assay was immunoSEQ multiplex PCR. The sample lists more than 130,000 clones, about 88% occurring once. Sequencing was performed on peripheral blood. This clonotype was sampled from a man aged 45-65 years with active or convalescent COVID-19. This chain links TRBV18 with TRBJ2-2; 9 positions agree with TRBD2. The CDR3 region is CASSPRAGGNTGELFF. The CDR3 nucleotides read TGTGCCAGCTCACCGAGAGCGGGAGGGAACACCGGGGAGCTGTTTTTT.